The 15 T cell receptor beta chains below all came from one sample that was sequenced in a study of blood T cells in healthy people across ages. The authors ran a second PCR of roughly 7 to 11 cycles using a sample-barcoded 5' primer and a J-beta primer mix. TCRdb reprocessed the 5' RACE reads via MiXCR and lists one record per CDR3 protein. The table has approximately 490,000 distinct CDR3 sequences, about 24% seen once. Another study also made use of these data, one on T cells of mothers and their children.

The sample consisted of blood. Receptors originate from a boy aged 5-17 years in good health.

This clonotype has ten or more counts. The V and J genes are TRBV29-1 and TRBJ2-1, with D unclear. CDR1 and CDR2 (germline): SQVTM, ANQGSEA. Trimming left V 4 bases short and J 5 bases short, with 12 bases between. This CDR3 spans 13 amino acids. For the CDR3, the DNA is TGCAGCGTTGTATATAGGTTCCACAATGAGCAGTTCTTC. Translated, it gives CSVVYRFHNEQFF.

The sample holds a few counts of this clonotype. Here the CDR3 DNA reads TGTGCCAGCAGCTCCCAACAGGGGATACTCACAGATACGCAGTATTTT. Residues: CASSSQQGILTDTQYF. V gene TRBV7-2 combines with J gene TRBJ2-3, with TRBD1 matching over 7 bases. V gave up 4 bases and J gave up 2 bases; unmatched junction bases: 9. The germline gives CDR1 SGHTA, CDR2 FQGNSA. The CDR3 has 16 amino acids.

This clonotype was detected only a few times. The chain has TRBV4-1 and TRBJ1-6; 9 bases are a match to TRBD1. From germline, CDR1 is MGHRA and CDR2 YSYEKL. The CDR3 length is 15 residues. After removal of 3 bases from V and 8 bases from J, the junction contained 5 bases not matched to a gene. The DNA for the CDR3 is TGCGCCAGCAGCCAGGGACAGGGCCCGTATTCACCCCTCCACTTT. Its protein product is CASSQGQGPYSPLHF.

This clonotype was detected many times. The junction departs from germline at one end; a sequencing error may be responsible. The V and J genes are TRBV5-1 and TRBJ2-7, with 7 bases that match TRBD2. The CDR3 consists of 14 residues. CDR1 is SGHRS, CDR2 YFSETQ, per germline. The CDR3 here is CASSLASGTYEQYF. The CDR3 DNA follows: TGTGCCAGCAGCTTAGCAAGCGGGACCTACGAGCAGTACTTC.

The chain carries TRBV20-1 and TRBJ1-1; perhaps TRBD1 as D (6 bases). This CDR3 has 10 amino acids. Germline V lookup: CDR1 DFQATT, CDR2 SNEGSKA (reference sequence). As DNA, the CDR3 is TGCAGCGAGGGGGACACTGAAGCTTTCTTT. Translated, it gives CSEGDTEAFF.

This clonotype was found a few times. V gene TRBV7-9 combines with J gene TRBJ2-5; the D gene is possibly TRBD2 (6 bases). Germline V gives CDR1 SEHNR, CDR2 FQNEAQ (reference sequence). V was clipped by 0 bases and J by 4 bases, with 15 bases between them. The CDR3 is made up of 16 amino acids. CDR3 amino acids: CASSLAAGRGGETQYF. The DNA for the CDR3 is TGTGCCAGCAGCTTAGCGGCAGGACGGGGAGGAGAGACCCAGTACTTC. Full variable domain (remainder filled in from reference TRBV7-9 and TRBJ2-5): DTGVSQNPRHKITKRGQNVTFRCDPISEHNRLYWYRQTLGQGPEFLTYFQNEAQLEKSRLLSDRFSAERPKGSFSTLEIQRTEQGDSAMYLCASSLAAGRGGETQYFGPGTRLLVL.

This clonotype has ten or more counts. The chain links TRBV7-2 to TRBJ2-7; 10 bases match TRBD2. The CDR3 runs to 15 residues. J was trimmed by 5 bases and V by 6 bases; bases with no gene match: 10. CDR1 and CDR2 (germline): SGHTA, FQGNSA. CDR3 amino acids: CASSAPTSGANEQYF. Written as DNA, the CDR3 is TGTGCCAGCAGTGCCCCCACTAGCGGGGCCAACGAGCAGTACTTC.

This clonotype was observed a handful of times. The chain carries TRBV10-3 and TRBJ1-5; D perhaps matches TRBD1 (5 bases). This CDR3 is 13 amino acids long. V lost 4 bases to trimming and J lost 6 bases, with 10 bases between them. Germline CDR1 ENHRY, CDR2 SYGVKD. The CDR3: CAISAGYGQPQHF. The DNA of the CDR3 is TGTGCCATCAGTGCAGGGTATGGTCAGCCCCAGCATTTT.

This clonotype was counted a few times. This chain connects TRBV10-3 to TRBJ2-7; 7 bases agree with TRBD2. Germline V gives CDR1 ENHRY, CDR2 SYGVKD. With 10 bases clipped from V and 0 bases from J, the junction kept 9 bases outside the gene matches. The CDR3 covers 14 residues. The CDR3 reads CATRDRGGSYEQYF. The CDR3 DNA reads TGTGCCACTAGGGATCGCGGGGGCTCCTACGAGCAGTACTTC.

This clonotype was seen only a few times. The chain is built from TRBV21-1 and TRBJ2-7. TRBV21-1 is a listed pseudogene. The CDR3 is made up of 15 amino acids. The CDR3 loop reads CASSKRKADPYEQYF. In nucleotides, the CDR3 is TGTGCCAGCAGCAAAAGAAAAGCAGACCCCTACGAGCAGTACTTC.

The chain combines TRBV28 with TRBJ2-5; D is perhaps TRBD1 (5 bases). The DNA end lines up better with TRBJ2-7; the J call may be wrong. The CDR3 is made up of 15 amino acids. The germline CDR1 and CDR2 sequences are MDHEN and SYDVKM. This CDR3 reads CASSPTGLGVYEQYF. CDR3 nucleotides: TGTGCCAGCAGCCCAACCGGGCTAGGGGTCTACGAGCAGTACTTC.

The chain links TRBV4-3 to TRBJ2-5, with D unresolved. The J call may be wrong; the DNA end is better matched by TRBJ2-1. Germline CDR1 and CDR2: LGHNA and YSLEER. CDR3 length equals 16 residues. The CDR3 loop reads CASSTFGEWGYNEQFF. Written as DNA, the CDR3 is TGCGCCAGCAGCACCTTTGGGGAATGGGGTTACAATGAGCAGTTCTTC.

The chain employs TRBV6-5 and TRBJ1-1, with D possibly being TRBD1 (6 bases). The CDR3 sequence is 15 residues long. The V gene's germline CDR1 is MNHEY and CDR2 SVGAGI. V dropped 2 bases and J dropped 1 base, with 11 bases sitting between them. CDR3 amino acids: CASSYGGLSNTEAFF. CDR3 coding DNA: TGTGCCAGCAGTTACGGGGGGCTCTCGAACACTGAAGCTTTCTTT.

This clonotype was observed a few times. V is TRBV20-1 and J is TRBJ2-1; possibly TRBD1 or TRBD2 for D (6 bases each). The CDR3 length is 15 residues. The V end was cut by 5 bases, the J end by 2 bases, with 16 bases between. Germline values: CDR1 DFQATT, CDR2 SNEGSKA (reference sequence). The CDR3 reads CSAPGAGGPYNEQFF. CDR3 DNA: TGCAGTGCTCCGGGGGCCGGCGGGCCCTACAATGAGCAGTTCTTC.

This clonotype was observed a few times. The chain combines TRBV19 with TRBJ1-5; 7 nucleotides agree with TRBD1. Germline CDR1 and CDR2: LNHDA and SQIVND (reference sequence). The junction had 6 bases not matched to a gene; V was cut back by 7 bases and J by 0 bases. The CDR3 contains 15 residues. The DNA of the CDR3 is TGTGCCAGTAATGGACAGGATTATAGCAATCAGCCCCAGCATTTT. Amino acids: CASNGQDYSNQPQHF.